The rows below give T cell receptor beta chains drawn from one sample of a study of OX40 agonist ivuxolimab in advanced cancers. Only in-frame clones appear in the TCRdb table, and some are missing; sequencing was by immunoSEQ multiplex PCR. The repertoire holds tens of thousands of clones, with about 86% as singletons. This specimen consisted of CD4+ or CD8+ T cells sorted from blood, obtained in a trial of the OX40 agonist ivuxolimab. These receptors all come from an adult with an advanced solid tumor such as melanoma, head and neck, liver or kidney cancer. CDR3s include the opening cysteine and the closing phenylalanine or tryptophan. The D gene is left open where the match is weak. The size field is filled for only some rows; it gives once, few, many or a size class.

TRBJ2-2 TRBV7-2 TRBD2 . TGTGCCAGCAGCTCTCCGGTGAGGCGGGAGCAGGTCGGGACCGGGGAGCTGTTTTTT CASSSPVRREQVGTGELFF
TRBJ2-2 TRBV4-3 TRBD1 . TGCGCCAGCAGCCAAGAACAGGGGGGAAAGCTGTTTTTT CASSQEQGGKLFF
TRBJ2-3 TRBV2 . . TGTGCCAGCAGTATAACCAGCGCTAGCACAGATACGCAGTATTTT CASSITSASTDTQYF
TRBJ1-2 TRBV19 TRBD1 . TGTGCCAGTAGTATACGGACAGGGATGGGCTATGGCTACACCTTC CASSIRTGMGYGYTF
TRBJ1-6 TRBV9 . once TGTGCCAGCAGCGTAGCTAGCCCAGGGCTAAATAATTCACCCCTCCACTTT CASSVASPGLNNSPLHF
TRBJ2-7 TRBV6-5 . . TGTGCCAGCAGTTACAGTCTTGCGGGTTACGAGCAGTACTTC CASSYSLAGYEQYF
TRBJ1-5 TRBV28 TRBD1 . TGTGCCAGCAGGCGTACAGGGGGCAATCAGCCCCAGCATTTT CASRRTGGNQPQHF
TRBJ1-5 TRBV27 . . TGTGCCAGCAGTGGGAGAAGGAATCAGCCCCAGCATTTT CASSGRRNQPQHF
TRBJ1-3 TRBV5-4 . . TGTGCCAGCAGCTTGGGTCGCGCCGGCTCTGGAAACACCATATATTTT CASSLGRAGSGNTIYF
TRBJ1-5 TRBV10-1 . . TGCGCCAGCAGTGAATGGGGGAGACTTCTTCTTAGGAGGTATAGCAATCAGCCCCAGCATTTT CASSEWGRLLLRRYSNQPQHF
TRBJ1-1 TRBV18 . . TGTGCCAGCTCACCAGGGTTGGCCGGACTTGAAGCTTTCTTT CASSPGLAGLEAFF
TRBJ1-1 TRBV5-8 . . TGTGCCAGCAGCCCTCTGACGGGGACGGTTTTCTTT CASSPLTGTVFF
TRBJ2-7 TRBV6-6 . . TGTGCCAGCCGAGAGTACGGGTCTGAAGTCTCCGAGCAGTACTTC CASREYGSEVSEQYF
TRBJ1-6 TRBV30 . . TGTGCCTGGAGGCGCCCTAATTCACCCCTCCACTTT CAWRRPNSPLHF
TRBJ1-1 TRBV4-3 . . TGCGCCAGCAGCCTTCGGTCGGGATCCAACACTGAAGCTTTCTTT CASSLRSGSNTEAFF
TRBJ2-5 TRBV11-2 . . TGTGCCAGCAGCTTATCGACAGTTCCAGAGACCCAGTACTTC CASSLSTVPETQYF
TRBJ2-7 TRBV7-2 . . TGTGCCAGCGGCGAACAGGGCGCGGGGTGGAACGAGCAGTACTTC CASGEQGAGWNEQYF
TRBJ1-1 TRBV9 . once TGTGCCAGCAGCGTAGGGGGAGGGAGGGTCACTGAAGCTTTCTTT CASSVGGGRVTEAFF
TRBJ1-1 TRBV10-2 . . TGCGCCAGCAGCCCCGACCCGAACACTGAAGCTTTCTTT CASSPDPNTEAFF
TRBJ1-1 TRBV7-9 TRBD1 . TGTGCCAGCAGCCCGCGGACAGGGGCCAAAATTGGGTCGGTGACGGCTTTCTTT CASSPRTGAKIGSVTAFF
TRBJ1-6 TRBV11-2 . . TGTGCCAGCAGCTTAGGGACAGATAATTCACCCCTCCACTTT CASSLGTDNSPLHF
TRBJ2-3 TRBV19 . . TGTGCCAGCCGCCCTACGGAGCTTAGCACAGATACGCAGTATTTT CASRPTELSTDTQYF
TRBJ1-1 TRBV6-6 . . TGTGCCACCAAAAGGGGGGACACTGAAGCTTTCTTT CATKRGDTEAFF
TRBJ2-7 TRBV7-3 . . TGTGCCAGCAGCCCGGGACTTTTAGGCTACGAGCAGTACTTC CASSPGLLGYEQYF
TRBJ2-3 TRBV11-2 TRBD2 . TGTGCCAGCACCCCGAGGATCCTAGCGGGCATGGAAGTAACAGATACGCAGTATTTT CASTPRILAGMEVTDTQYF
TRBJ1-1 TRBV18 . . TGTGCCAGCTCAAGCGGGGCGAACACTGAAGCTTTCTTT CASSSGANTEAFF
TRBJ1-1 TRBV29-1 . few TGCAGCGTTGAAATAACCGCGAACACTGAAGCTTTCTTT CSVEITANTEAFF
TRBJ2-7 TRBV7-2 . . TGTGCCAGCAGCTTAGGAGGGCAGATCTACGAGCAGTACTTC CASSLGGQIYEQYF
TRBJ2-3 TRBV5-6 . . TGTGCCAGCAGCTTGGGGGGCACAGATACGCAGTATTTT CASSLGGTDTQYF
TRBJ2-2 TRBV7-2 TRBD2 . TGTGCCAGCAGCTTAGGTGGACTAGCGGGAGTGACGAACACCGGGGAGCTGTTTTTT CASSLGGLAGVTNTGELFF
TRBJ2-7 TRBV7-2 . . TGTGCCAGCAGCTTAGCGTTGGGCGGGGTCTACGAGCAGTACTTC CASSLALGGVYEQYF
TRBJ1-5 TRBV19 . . TGTGCCAGTAGTATAGGGCTGGGCAATCAGCCCCAGCATTTT CASSIGLGNQPQHF
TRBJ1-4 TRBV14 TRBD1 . TGTGCCAGCAGCCAAGGGGACAGCACAACTAATGAAAAACTGTTTTTT CASSQGDSTTNEKLFF
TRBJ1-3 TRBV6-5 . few TGTGCCAGCAGTGCCTACAGGGCCTCTGGAAACACCATATATTTT CASSAYRASGNTIYF
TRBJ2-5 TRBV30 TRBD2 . TGTGCCTGGCGGACTAGCGGGGGGGAGACCCAGTACTTC CAWRTSGGETQYF
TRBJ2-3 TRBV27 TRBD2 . TGTGCCAGCAGCCGACCGGGACTAGCGGTGGGAGATACGCAGTATTTT CASSRPGLAVGDTQYF
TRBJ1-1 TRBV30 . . TGTGCCTGGGACGGATACTCCCTCTTTACGAACACTGAAGCTTTCTTT CAWDGYSLFTNTEAFF
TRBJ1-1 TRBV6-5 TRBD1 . TGTGCCAGCAGTTACCAGGGGGTGGACACTGAAGCTTTCTTT CASSYQGVDTEAFF
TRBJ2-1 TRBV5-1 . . TGCGCCAGCAGCTTACAACAGGTGGTCGGCTCCTACAATGAGCAGTTCTTC CASSLQQVVGSYNEQFF
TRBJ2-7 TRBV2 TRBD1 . TGTGCCAGCAGACTGGACAGGGGGACCACCTACGAGCAGTACTTC CASRLDRGTTYEQYF